The rows below give T cell receptor beta chains drawn from one sample of a study of T cell changes during pregnancy in multiple sclerosis. Measured with immunoSEQ multiplex PCR; TCRdb has only the in-frame clones, and not every one. The sample carries about 58,000 clones, around 90% recorded once. The sample consisted of CD4+ T cells from peripheral blood mononuclear cells, taken after pregnancy. These receptor sequences come from a female donor in good health, enrolled as a control in a pregnancy study. Each CDR3 is given with its conserved first and last residue. A D gene is named only where the DNA matches it firmly. Rows may omit the clone size; those that give it use once, few, many or a size class.

CDR3 protein,CDR3 DNA,J gene,CDR3 length,V gene,D gene,clone size
CASSPGTGDNSPLHF,TGTGCCAGCAGCCCTGGGACAGGGGACAATTCACCCCTCCACTTT,TRBJ1-6,15,TRBV7-9,TRBD1,few
CASSIAGGEAFF,TGTGCCAGTAGTATAGCCGGGGGAGAAGCTTTCTTT,TRBJ1-1,12,TRBV19,.,.
CASTGTERGIYEQYF,TGTGCCAGCACCGGAACAGAGCGGGGGATCTACGAGCAGTACTTC,TRBJ2-7,15,TRBV6-5,TRBD2,.
CASSPNRAGYGYTF,TGTGCCAGCAGCCCCAACAGGGCTGGCTATGGCTACACCTTC,TRBJ1-2,14,TRBV11-2,.,.
CASSTRAANTGELFF,TGTGCCAGCAGCACCAGGGCCGCGAACACCGGGGAGCTGTTTTTT,TRBJ2-2,15,TRBV11-3,.,.
CATSRAPTKEKLFF,TGTGCCACCAGCAGAGCACCCACAAAGGAAAAACTGTTTTTT,TRBJ1-4,14,TRBV15,.,.
CASSEETAAGAQYF,TGTGCCAGCAGTGAAGAGACTGCCGCGGGGGCCCAGTACTTC,TRBJ2-5,14,TRBV6-1,TRBD2,.
CASSYGSNGEKLFF,TGTGCCAGCAGTTACGGCAGCAACGGGGAAAAACTGTTTTTT,TRBJ1-4,14,TRBV6-5,.,.
CASSPEGQGVKGYTF,TGTGCCAGCAGCCCGGAGGGGCAGGGAGTGAAAGGCTACACCTTC,TRBJ1-2,15,TRBV7-2,.,once
CASSSNARQAYGYTF,TGTGCCAGCAGCTCCAATGCACGACAGGCCTATGGCTACACCTTC,TRBJ1-2,15,TRBV7-8,.,once
CASSQAAGGGPYNEQFF,TGTGCCAGCAGCCAAGCAGCGGGCGGGGGGCCCTACAATGAGCAGTTCTTC,TRBJ2-1,17,TRBV4-2,TRBD2,.
CASSSGTERAYGYTF,TGTGCCAGCAGCTCCGGGACAGAACGGGCCTATGGCTACACCTTC,TRBJ1-2,15,TRBV5-6,TRBD1,.
CASSPTPDGTNEQFF,TGCGCCAGCAGCCCGACTCCAGACGGTACCAATGAGCAGTTCTTC,TRBJ2-1,15,TRBV5-1,.,.
CASSLAPQGTYEQYF,TGTGCCAGCAGCTTAGCGCCGCAGGGAACCTACGAGCAGTACTTC,TRBJ2-7,15,TRBV7-2,.,.
CASSLPGQAKNIQYF,TGTGCCAGCAGCTTGCCCGGACAGGCCAAAAACATTCAGTACTTC,TRBJ2-4,15,TRBV5-6,.,.
CASGLVPGGEAFF,TGTGCTAGTGGTTTGGTACCCGGGGGTGAAGCTTTCTTT,TRBJ1-1,13,TRBV12-5,.,.
CASSFQAGVNTGELFF,TGTGCCAGTAGTTTCCAAGCGGGGGTCAACACCGGGGAGCTGTTTTTT,TRBJ2-2,16,TRBV19,TRBD2,.
CASSISGAGGNYGYTF,TGTGCCAGTAGTATAAGCGGGGCAGGAGGTAACTATGGCTACACCTTC,TRBJ1-2,16,TRBV19,.,.
CASRGSGNQPQHF,TGTGCCAGTCGAGGCTCGGGCAATCAGCCCCAGCATTTT,TRBJ1-5,13,TRBV19,.,.
CASSRGEGGPDTEAFF,TGCGCCAGCAGCCGGGGGGAGGGAGGCCCCGACACTGAAGCTTTCTTT,TRBJ1-1,16,TRBV4-3,.,.
CASGLVQGRVENTEAFF,TGTGCTAGTGGTTTGGTACAGGGCAGGGTTGAGAACACTGAAGCTTTCTTT,TRBJ1-1,17,TRBV12-5,.,.
CAWSVWSDGYTF,TGTGCCTGGAGTGTTTGGTCGGATGGCTACACCTTC,TRBJ1-2,12,TRBV30,.,.
CASSFRASGSGELFF,TGTGCCAGCAGCTTTAGGGCTAGCGGGTCCGGGGAGCTGTTTTTT,TRBJ2-2,15,TRBV5-4,TRBD2,.
CASSSLGQGSNQPQHF,TGTGCCAGCAGCTCACTGGGACAGGGTAGCAATCAGCCCCAGCATTTT,TRBJ1-5,16,TRBV7-8,TRBD1,.
CASSLDGGLDNSPLHF,TGTGCCAGCAGCTTAGATGGGGGGTTGGATAATTCACCCCTCCACTTT,TRBJ1-6,16,TRBV11-2,.,.
CASSLGLAGSPSTDTQYF,TGTGCCAGCAGCTTGGGGCTAGCGGGGTCTCCTAGCACAGATACGCAGTATTTT,TRBJ2-3,18,TRBV5-6,TRBD2,.
CASSHWTSGETQYF,TGTGCCAGCAGCCACTGGACTTCGGGAGAGACCCAGTACTTC,TRBJ2-5,14,TRBV7-8,.,.
CASSSAGGAYGYTF,TGCGCCAGCAGCTCCGCGGGGGGGGCCTATGGCTACACCTTC,TRBJ1-2,14,TRBV5-1,.,.
CASSWTGMNTEAFF,TGCGCCAGCAGCTGGACAGGAATGAACACTGAAGCTTTCTTT,TRBJ1-1,14,TRBV5-1,TRBD1,.
CASSIKGQGDSPLHF,TGTGCCAGCAGCATAAAAGGACAGGGAGATTCACCCCTCCACTTT,TRBJ1-6,15,TRBV6-1,TRBD1,.
CASSTGQPYGYTF,TGTGCCAGCAGCACGGGACAGCCCTATGGCTACACCTTC,TRBJ1-2,13,TRBV5-4,TRBD1,few
CASSSEPGWNTEAFF,TGTGCCAGCAGCTCAGAGCCAGGGTGGAACACTGAAGCTTTCTTT,TRBJ1-1,15,TRBV11-3,.,.
CASSPGRYTEAFF,TGTGCCAGCAGCCCCGGGAGGTACACTGAAGCTTTCTTT,TRBJ1-1,13,TRBV5-6,.,few
CATRWTAPYNEQFF,TGTGCCACCAGGTGGACAGCCCCCTACAATGAGCAGTTCTTC,TRBJ2-1,14,TRBV15,.,.
CASSFGQGGYTF,TGTGCCAGCAGCTTTGGGCAGGGAGGCTACACCTTC,TRBJ1-2,12,TRBV5-6,.,.
CASSQDHQGGTEAFF,TGTGCCAGCAGCCAAGATCATCAGGGTGGAACTGAAGCTTTCTTT,TRBJ1-1,15,TRBV4-2,.,.
CASSRDRLNTEAFF,TGCGCCAGCAGCAGGGACAGGCTGAACACTGAAGCTTTCTTT,TRBJ1-1,14,TRBV5-1,TRBD1,.
CAISEPQEAYGYTF,TGTGCCATCAGTGAGCCTCAGGAGGCCTATGGCTACACCTTC,TRBJ1-2,14,TRBV10-3,.,.
CAISGPVNSRGNQETQYF,TGTGCCATCAGTGGACCTGTAAACTCTCGGGGGAACCAAGAGACCCAGTACTTC,TRBJ2-5,18,TRBV10-3,.,.
CASSWDRSYEQYF,TGTGCCAGCAGCTGGGACAGGTCCTACGAGCAGTACTTC,TRBJ2-7,13,TRBV5-6,TRBD1,.
CASSQEGQTYGYTF,TGTGCCAGCAGCCAAGAGGGACAGACGTATGGCTACACCTTC,TRBJ1-2,14,TRBV4-2,TRBD1,.
CASSTRWRGLDNEQFF,TGTGCCAGCAGCACCCGGTGGAGGGGGCTTGACAATGAGCAGTTCTTC,TRBJ2-1,16,TRBV11-1,.,.